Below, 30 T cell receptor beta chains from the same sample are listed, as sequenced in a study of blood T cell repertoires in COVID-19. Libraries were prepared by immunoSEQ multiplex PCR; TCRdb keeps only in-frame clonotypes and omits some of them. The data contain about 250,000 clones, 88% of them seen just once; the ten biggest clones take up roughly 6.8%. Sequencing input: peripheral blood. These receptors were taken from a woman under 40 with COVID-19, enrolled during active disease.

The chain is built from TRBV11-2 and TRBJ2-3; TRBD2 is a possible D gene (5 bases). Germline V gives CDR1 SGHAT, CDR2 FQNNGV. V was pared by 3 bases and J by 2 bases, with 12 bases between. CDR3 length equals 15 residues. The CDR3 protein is CASSFYQRLTDTQYF. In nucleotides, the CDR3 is TGTGCCAGCAGCTTCTATCAGCGGCTCACAGATACGCAGTATTTT.

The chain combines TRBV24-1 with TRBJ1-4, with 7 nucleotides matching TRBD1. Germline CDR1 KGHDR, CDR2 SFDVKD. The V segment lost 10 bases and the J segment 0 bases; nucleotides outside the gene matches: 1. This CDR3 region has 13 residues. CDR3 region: CATQGATNEKLFF. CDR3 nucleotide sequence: TGTGCCACTCAGGGGGCAACTAATGAAAAACTGTTTTTT.

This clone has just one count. The CDR3 nucleotides read TGTGCCACCAGTGATACGACTAGCGGGGGAACAGATACGCAGTATTTT. This gives the protein CATSDTTSGGTDTQYF. The rearrangement joins TRBV24-1 to TRBJ2-3; 12 bases align to TRBD2. Germline assignment: CDR1 KGHDR and CDR2 SFDVKD. The CDR3 consists of 16 residues. The junction had 3 bases not matched to a gene; V was cut back by 3 bases and J by 3 bases.

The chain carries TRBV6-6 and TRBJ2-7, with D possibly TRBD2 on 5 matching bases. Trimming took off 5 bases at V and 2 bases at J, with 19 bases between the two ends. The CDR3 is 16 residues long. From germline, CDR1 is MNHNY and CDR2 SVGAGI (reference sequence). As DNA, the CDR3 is TGTGCCAGCAGTCCCGAGTTGCCGGGGAACGCCTACGAGCAGTACGTC. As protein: CASSPELPGNAYEQYV.

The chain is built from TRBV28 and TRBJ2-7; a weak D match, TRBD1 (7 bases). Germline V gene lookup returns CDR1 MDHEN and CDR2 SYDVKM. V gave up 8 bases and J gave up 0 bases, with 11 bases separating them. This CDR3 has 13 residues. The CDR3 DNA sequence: TGTGCCAGCCAGGGGGGAGCCTCCTACGAGCAGTACGTC. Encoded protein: CASQGGASYEQYV.

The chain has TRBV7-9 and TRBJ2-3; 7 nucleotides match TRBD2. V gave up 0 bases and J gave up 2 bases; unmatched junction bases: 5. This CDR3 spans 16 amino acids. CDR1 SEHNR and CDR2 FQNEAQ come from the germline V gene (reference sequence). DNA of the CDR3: TGTGCCAGCAGCTTAGCCCGCCTAGCGGACACAGATACGCAGTATTTT. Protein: CASSLARLADTDTQYF.

CDR3 in amino acids: CASSPRQGVRANEQFF. As DNA, the CDR3 is TGTGCCAGCAGCCCCAGACAGGGGGTGAGGGCCAATGAGCAGTTCTTC. The V gene is TRBV11-2, the J gene TRBJ2-1; 9 nucleotides agree with TRBD1. Germline CDR1 and CDR2: SGHAT and FQNNGV. The CDR3 is 16 amino acids. Germline trimming cut 5 bases from V and 6 bases from J; bases unmatched to any gene: 11.

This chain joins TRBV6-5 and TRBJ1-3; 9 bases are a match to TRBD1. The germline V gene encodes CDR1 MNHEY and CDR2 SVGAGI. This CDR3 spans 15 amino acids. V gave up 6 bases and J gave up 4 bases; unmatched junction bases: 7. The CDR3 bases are TGTGCCAGCAGCCAACAGGGGGCGGTGGGAAACACCATATATTTT. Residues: CASSQQGAVGNTIYF.

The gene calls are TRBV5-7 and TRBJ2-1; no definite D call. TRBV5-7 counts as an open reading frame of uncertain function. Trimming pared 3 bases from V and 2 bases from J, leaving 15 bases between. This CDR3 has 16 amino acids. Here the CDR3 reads CASSSSGPAAYNEQFF. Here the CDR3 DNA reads TGTGCCAGCAGCTCGTCTGGCCCCGCTGCCTACAATGAGCAGTTCTTC.

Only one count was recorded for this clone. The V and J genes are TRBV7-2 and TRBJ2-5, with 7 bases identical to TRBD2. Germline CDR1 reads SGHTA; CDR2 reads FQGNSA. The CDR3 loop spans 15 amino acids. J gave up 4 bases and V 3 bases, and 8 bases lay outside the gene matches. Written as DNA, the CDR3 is TGTGCCAGCAGCTTGGGGACTACGGGACGAGAGACCCAGTACTTC. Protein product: CASSLGTTGRETQYF.

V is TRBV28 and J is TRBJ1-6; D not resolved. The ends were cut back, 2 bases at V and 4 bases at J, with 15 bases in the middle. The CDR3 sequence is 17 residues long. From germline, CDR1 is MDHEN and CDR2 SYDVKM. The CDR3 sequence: CASSLRLDSVYNSPLHF. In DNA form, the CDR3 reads TGTGCCAGCAGTTTACGATTAGATTCCGTGTATAATTCACCCCTCCACTTT.

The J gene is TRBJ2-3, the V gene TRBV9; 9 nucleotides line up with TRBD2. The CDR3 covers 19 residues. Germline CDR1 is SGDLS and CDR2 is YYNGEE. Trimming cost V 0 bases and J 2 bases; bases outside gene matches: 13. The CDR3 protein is CASSVGGVVSGGYTDTQYF. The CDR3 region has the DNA TGTGCCAGCAGCGTAGGAGGGGTCGTTAGCGGGGGTTACACAGATACGCAGTATTTT.

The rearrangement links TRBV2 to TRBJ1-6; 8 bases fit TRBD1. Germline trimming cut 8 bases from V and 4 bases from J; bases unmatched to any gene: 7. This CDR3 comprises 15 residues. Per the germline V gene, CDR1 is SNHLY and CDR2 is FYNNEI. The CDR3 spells CASYIDRGYNSPLHF. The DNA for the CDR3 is TGTGCCAGCTATATTGACAGGGGATATAATTCACCCCTCCACTTT.

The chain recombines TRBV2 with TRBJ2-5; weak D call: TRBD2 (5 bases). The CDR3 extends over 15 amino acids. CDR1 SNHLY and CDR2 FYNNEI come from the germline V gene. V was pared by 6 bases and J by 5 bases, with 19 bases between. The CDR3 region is CASSPGDPARETQYF. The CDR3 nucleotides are TGTGCCAGCAGCCCCGGGGATCCGGCCCGGGAGACCCAGTACTTC.

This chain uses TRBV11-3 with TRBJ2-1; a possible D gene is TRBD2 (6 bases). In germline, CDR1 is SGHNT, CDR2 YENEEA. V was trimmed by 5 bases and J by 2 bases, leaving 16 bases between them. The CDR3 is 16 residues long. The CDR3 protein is CASSPSDYLAYNEQFF. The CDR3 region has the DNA TGTGCCAGCAGCCCCTCGGACTACTTGGCCTACAATGAGCAGTTCTTC.

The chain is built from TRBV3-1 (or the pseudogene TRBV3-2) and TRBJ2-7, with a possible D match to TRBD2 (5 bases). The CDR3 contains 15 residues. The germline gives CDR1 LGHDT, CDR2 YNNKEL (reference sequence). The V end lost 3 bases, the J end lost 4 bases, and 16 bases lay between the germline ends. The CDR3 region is CASSQSGRSGYEQYF. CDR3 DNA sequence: TGTGCCAGCAGCCAGAGCGGACGCTCCGGGTACGAGCAGTACTTC.

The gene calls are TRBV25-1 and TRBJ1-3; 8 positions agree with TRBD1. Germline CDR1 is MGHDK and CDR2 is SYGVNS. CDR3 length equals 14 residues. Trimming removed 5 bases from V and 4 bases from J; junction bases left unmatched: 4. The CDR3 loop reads CASSHRDRGNTIYF. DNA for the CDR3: TGTGCCAGCAGTCATCGGGACAGGGGAAACACCATATATTTT.

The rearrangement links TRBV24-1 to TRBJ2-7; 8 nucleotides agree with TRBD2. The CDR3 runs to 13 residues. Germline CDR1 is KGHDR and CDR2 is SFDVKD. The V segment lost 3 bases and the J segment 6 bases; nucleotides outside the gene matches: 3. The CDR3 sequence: CATSDAGGAEQYF. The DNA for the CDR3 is TGTGCCACCAGTGATGCCGGGGGGGCCGAGCAGTACTTC.

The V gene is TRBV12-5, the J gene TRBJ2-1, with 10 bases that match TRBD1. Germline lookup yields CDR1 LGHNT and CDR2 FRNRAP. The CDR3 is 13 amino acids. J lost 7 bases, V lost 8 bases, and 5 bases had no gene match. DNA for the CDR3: TGTGCTAGTCCCCGGGACAGGGGAAATGAGCAGTTCTTC. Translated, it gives CASPRDRGNEQFF.

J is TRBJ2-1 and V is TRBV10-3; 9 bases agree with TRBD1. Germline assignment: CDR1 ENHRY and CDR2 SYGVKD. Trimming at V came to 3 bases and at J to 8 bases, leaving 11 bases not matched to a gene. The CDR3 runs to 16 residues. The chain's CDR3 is CAISDPIQGADDEQFF. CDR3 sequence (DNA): TGTGCCATCAGTGACCCGATACAGGGGGCCGATGATGAGCAGTTCTTC.

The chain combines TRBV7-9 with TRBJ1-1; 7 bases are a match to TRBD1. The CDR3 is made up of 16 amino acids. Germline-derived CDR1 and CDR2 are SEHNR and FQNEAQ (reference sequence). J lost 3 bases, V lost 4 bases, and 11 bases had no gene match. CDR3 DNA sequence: TGTGCCAGCAGCTCGCCTTATAGGGGGCCAGACACTGAAGCTTTCTTT. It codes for CASSSPYRGPDTEAFF.

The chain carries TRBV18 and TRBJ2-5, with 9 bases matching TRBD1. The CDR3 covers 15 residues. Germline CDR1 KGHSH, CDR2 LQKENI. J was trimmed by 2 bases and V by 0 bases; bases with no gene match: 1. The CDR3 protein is CASSPPGQGQETQYF. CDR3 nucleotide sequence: TGTGCCAGCTCACCACCGGGACAGGGACAAGAGACCCAGTACTTC.

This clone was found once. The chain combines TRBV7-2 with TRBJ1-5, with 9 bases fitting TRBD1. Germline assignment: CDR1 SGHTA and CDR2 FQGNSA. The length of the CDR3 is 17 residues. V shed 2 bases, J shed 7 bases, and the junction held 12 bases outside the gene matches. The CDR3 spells CASSLTGTGYVLQPQHF. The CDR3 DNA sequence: TGTGCCAGCAGCTTAACCGGGACAGGGTATGTTTTGCAGCCCCAGCATTTT.

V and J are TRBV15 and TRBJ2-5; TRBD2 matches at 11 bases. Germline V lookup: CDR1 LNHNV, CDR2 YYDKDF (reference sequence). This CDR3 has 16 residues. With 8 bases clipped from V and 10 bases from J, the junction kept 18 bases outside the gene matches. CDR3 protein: CATRKSSGGSPRSQYF. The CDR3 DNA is TGTGCCACCCGGAAGTCTAGCGGGGGGTCCCCCCGAAGCCAGTACTTC. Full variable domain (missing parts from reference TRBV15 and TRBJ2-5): DAMVIQNPRYQVTQFGKPVTLSCSQTLNHNVMYWYQQKSSQAPKLLFHYYDKDFNNEADTPDNFQSRRPNTSFCFLDIRSPGLGDTAMYLCATRKSSGGSPRSQYFGPGTRLLVL.

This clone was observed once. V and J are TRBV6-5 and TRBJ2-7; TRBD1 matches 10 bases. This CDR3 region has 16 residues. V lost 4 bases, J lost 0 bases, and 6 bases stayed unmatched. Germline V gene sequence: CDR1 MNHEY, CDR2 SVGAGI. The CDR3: CASSFGDRGSSYEQYV. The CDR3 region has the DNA TGTGCCAGCAGTTTTGGGGACAGGGGCAGCTCCTACGAGCAGTACGTC.

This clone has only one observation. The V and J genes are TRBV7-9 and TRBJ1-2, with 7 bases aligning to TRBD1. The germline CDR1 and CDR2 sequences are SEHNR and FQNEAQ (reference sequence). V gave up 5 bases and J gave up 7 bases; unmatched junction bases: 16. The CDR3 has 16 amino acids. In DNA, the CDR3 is TGTGCCAGCAGCCTCGCAAGGGGGCCGCCGTCCGCTGGCTACACCTTC. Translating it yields CASSLARGPPSAGYTF.

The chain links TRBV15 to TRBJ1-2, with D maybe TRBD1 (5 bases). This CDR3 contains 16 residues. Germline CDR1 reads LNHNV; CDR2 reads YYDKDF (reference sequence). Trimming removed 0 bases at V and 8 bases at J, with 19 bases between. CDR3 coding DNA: TGTGCCACCAGCAGAGAACAGGCCACCGAAAACGGGGGCTACACCTTC. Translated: CATSREQATENGGYTF. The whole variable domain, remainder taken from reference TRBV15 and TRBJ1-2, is DAMVIQNPRYQVTQFGKPVTLSCSQTLNHNVMYWYQQKSSQAPKLLFHYYDKDFNNEADTPDNFQSRRPNTSFCFLDIRSPGLGDTAMYLCATSREQATENGGYTFGSGTRLTVV.

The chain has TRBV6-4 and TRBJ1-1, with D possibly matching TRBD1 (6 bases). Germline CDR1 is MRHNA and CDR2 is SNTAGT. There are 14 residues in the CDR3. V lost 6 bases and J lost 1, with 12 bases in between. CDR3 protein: CASRGGQKNTEAFF. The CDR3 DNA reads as TGTGCCAGCAGGGGGGGGCAGAAGAACACTGAAGCTTTCTTT.

The CDR3 spells CASRQGGNSELFF. The CDR3 coding sequence is TGTGCCAGCAGACAGGGTGGAAATTCGGAGCTGTTTTTT. The chain has TRBV6-4 and TRBJ2-2, with D tentatively TRBD1 (6 bases). Germline assignment: CDR1 MRHNA and CDR2 SNTAGT. The CDR3 is 13 residues long. With 6 bases removed from V and 10 bases from J, the gap between germline ends came to 15 bases.

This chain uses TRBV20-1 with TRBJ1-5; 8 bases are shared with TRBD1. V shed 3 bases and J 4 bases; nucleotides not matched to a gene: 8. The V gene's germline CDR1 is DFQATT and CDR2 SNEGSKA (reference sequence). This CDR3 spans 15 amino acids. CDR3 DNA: TGCAGTGCTAGTTGGGGGACAGGATTAAATCAGCCCCAGCATTTT. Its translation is CSASWGTGLNQPQHF.